This passage covers 23 T cell receptor beta chains from one sample sequenced in a study of T cells in Graves' hyperthyroidism and ophthalmopathy. Regions amplified from RNA transcripts were the TCR beta CDR3 regions. Primed by the HTBI set, a first-round RT-PCR was run on the TCR CDR3. TCRdb called the multiplex PCR reads again in MiXCR, with one record for every CDR3 protein. The data hold 400,000 to 500,000 distinct CDR3 sequences, with approximately 15% observed a single time. Sequencing was performed on blood. Receptors were obtained from a woman under 30 with Graves' hyperthyroidism.

The V and J genes are TRBV27 and TRBJ2-3; possibly TRBD2 for D (5 bases). This CDR3 is 13 amino acids long. In germline, CDR1 is MNHEY, CDR2 SMNVEV (reference sequence). Trimming removed 5 bases from V and 4 bases from J, with 10 bases in between. The CDR3 DNA reads TGTGCCAGCAGTCGGACTTATCCAGATACGCAGTATTTT. Protein sequence: CASSRTYPDTQYF.

The V and J genes are TRBV6-1 and TRBJ1-5; a weak D match, TRBD1 (5 bases). This CDR3 has 16 residues. V was shortened by 1 base and J by 1 base, with 11 bases between the two germline ends. The germline CDR1 and CDR2 sequences are MNHNS and SASEGT. The CDR3 DNA reads as TGTGCCAGCAGTGAAGATGGGGACCCCAGCAATCAGCCCCAGCATTTT. As protein: CASSEDGDPSNQPQHF.

This clonotype was picked up many times. V usage is TRBV20-1 and J usage is TRBJ1-5; D is undetermined. V was trimmed by 2 bases and J by 4 bases, leaving 9 bases between them. This CDR3 is built from 13 residues. Germline CDR1 is DFQATT and CDR2 is SNEGSKA (reference sequence). The CDR3 here is CSARSGGNQPQHF. The DNA of the CDR3 is TGCAGTGCTAGATCGGGAGGGAATCAGCCCCAGCATTTT.

In its sample, this clonotype was seen many times. V is TRBV5-1 and J is TRBJ2-1; D ambiguous. The germline CDR1 and CDR2 sequences are SGHRS and YFSETQ. The CDR3 consists of 12 residues. Trimming cost V 0 bases and J 7 bases, with 5 bases left between them. The CDR3 region has the DNA TGCGCCAGCAGCTTGGCCGAAAATGAGCAGTTCTTC. It translates to CASSLAENEQFF.

This clonotype has ten or more counts. CDR3 coding DNA: TGTGCCAGCAGCTTTGTGGCCAGGGAGACCCAGTACTTC. Residues: CASSFVARETQYF. The chain has TRBV7-2 and TRBJ2-5; D is undetermined. This CDR3 comprises 13 residues. With 3 bases removed from V and 5 bases from J, the gap between germline ends came to 10 bases. Germline CDR1 reads SGHTA; CDR2 reads FQGNSA.

This clonotype was found a few times. The rearrangement links TRBV7-8 to TRBJ1-4, with D possibly being TRBD1 (6 bases). CDR3 length equals 12 residues. Trimming took off 6 bases at V and 5 bases at J, with 7 bases between the two ends. CDR1 and CDR2 from the germline V gene are SGHVS and FQNEAQ. CDR3 sequence reads: CASRGHNEKLFF. The CDR3 bases are TGTGCCAGCAGGGGACACAATGAAAAACTGTTTTTT.

Concerning this clonotype itself: Since a much larger clone is just one base distant, this may be a read error. J is TRBJ2-1 and V is TRBV27; D ambiguous. The length of the CDR3 is 12 residues. The germline CDR1 and CDR2 sequences are MNHEY and SMNVEV (reference sequence). V lost 5 bases and J 0 bases, leaving 2 bases between the germline ends. DNA of the CDR3: TGTGCCAGCAGTAACTCCTACAATGAGCAGTTCTTC. Amino acids: CASSNSYNEQFF.

The sample holds many counts of this clonotype. The chain links TRBV19 to TRBJ2-5; D perhaps matches TRBD1 (5 bases). This CDR3 is 14 amino acids long. V dropped 5 bases and J dropped 5 bases, with 15 bases sitting between them. CDR1 is LNHDA, CDR2 SQIVND, per germline (reference sequence). This CDR3 reads CASSSSRGAETQYF. CDR3 in DNA: TGTGCCAGTAGTTCGAGTAGGGGTGCGGAGACCCAGTACTTC.

This clonotype was detected many times. The CDR3 region is CASSHGTSGSTGQYF. As DNA, the CDR3 is TGCGCCAGCAGCCATGGGACTAGCGGGAGTACAGGGCAGTACTTC. This rearrangement joins TRBV5-1 to TRBJ2-7, with 14 bases matching TRBD2. Germline assignment: CDR1 SGHRS and CDR2 YFSETQ. Trimming removed 4 bases from V and 9 bases from J; junction bases left unmatched: 9. CDR3 length: 15 amino acids.

This rearrangement joins TRBV27 to TRBJ1-2; D perhaps matches TRBD1 (5 bases). Germline V gives CDR1 MNHEY, CDR2 SMNVEV (reference sequence). Trimming cost V 10 bases and J 1 base, with 22 bases left between them. The CDR3 contains 16 residues. The CDR3 reads CATSLWGRVDNYGYTF. CDR3 bases: TGTGCCACCAGCCTCTGGGGGAGGGTGGATAACTATGGCTACACCTTC.

This clonotype showed up many times. This sequence joins TRBV20-1 and TRBJ2-7; no clear D. The CDR3 has 14 residues. Looked up from germline, CDR1 is DFQATT and CDR2 is SNEGSKA (reference sequence). V lost 6 bases and J 0 bases, leaving 15 bases between the germline ends. CDR3 region: CSAEEVGPSYEQYF. CDR3 DNA sequence: TGCAGTGCCGAGGAAGTGGGCCCCTCCTACGAGCAGTACTTC.

In this sample, this clonotype turned up many times. V is TRBV12-3 or TRBV12-4 and J is TRBJ1-5, with D unresolved. The V and J ends lost 2 bases and 2 bases respectively, with 10 bases between them. This CDR3 region has 15 residues. The CDR3 DNA reads as TGTGCCAGCAGTTTACGGCCGAGGGGCAATCAGCCCCAGCATTTT. Protein sequence: CASSLRPRGNQPQHF.

This chain links TRBV16 with TRBJ1-5; D remains ambiguous. CDR3 length equals 14 residues. The germline V and J ends were trimmed by 0 bases and 2 bases, with 5 bases remaining between them. CDR1 is KGHSY and CDR2 is FQNENV in the germline V gene. Here the CDR3 reads CASSQSPGNQPQHF. The CDR3 bases are TGTGCCAGCAGCCAATCCCCCGGCAATCAGCCCCAGCATTTT.

This clonotype showed up many times. V and J are TRBV24-1 and TRBJ2-1, with 14 bases fitting TRBD2. This CDR3 has 17 residues. Germline-derived CDR1 and CDR2 are KGHDR and SFDVKD. After removal of 3 bases from V and 6 bases from J, the junction contained 6 bases not matched to a gene. The DNA of the CDR3 is TGTGCCACCAGTGATCAGAGGACTAGCGGGAGGATCAATGAGCAGTTCTTC. It codes for CATSDQRTSGRINEQFF.

This clonotype was picked up many times. The rearrangement links TRBV20-1 to TRBJ2-1, with D unresolved. CDR3 length: 16 residues. Germline CDR1 is DFQATT and CDR2 is SNEGSKA (reference sequence). V gave up 0 bases and J gave up 4 bases, with 16 bases separating them. The CDR3 nucleotides are TGCAGTGCTAGAGATTTTTATGGCGGAGTTTACAATGAGCAGTTCTTC. The encoded protein is CSARDFYGGVYNEQFF.

This clonotype showed up many times. The gene calls are TRBV12-3 or TRBV12-4 and TRBJ1-3; a possible D gene is TRBD1 (6 bases). Trimming left V 6 bases short and J 3 bases short, with 21 bases between. This CDR3 spans 17 amino acids. In DNA, the CDR3 is TGTGCCAGCAGCCGACCTGGGGGGGCGTGGGGTGGAAACACCATATATTTT. Its protein product is CASSRPGGAWGGNTIYF.

As for this clonotype: Because it lacks the conserved phenylalanine or tryptophan at the end, this CDR3 is likely a read error. The chain uses TRBV5-1 and TRBJ1-1; no reliable D call. CDR1 and CDR2 from the germline V gene are SGHRS and YFSETQ. This CDR3 has 14 amino acids. V was cut by 5 bases and J by 0 bases, with 11 bases left in between. DNA of the CDR3: TGCGCCAGCAGGGGAAGAGGTATGAACACTGAAGCTTTCGTT. This gives the protein CASRGRGMNTEAFV.

This clonotype appeared a few times. V usage is TRBV25-1 and J usage is TRBJ2-5, with a possible D match to TRBD1 (5 bases). The CDR3 runs 13 residues. Looked up from germline, CDR1 is MGHDK and CDR2 is SYGVNS. V was trimmed by 7 bases and J by 3 bases, leaving 12 bases between them. CDR3 DNA sequence: TGTGCCAGCAAGGGGCTAGTCGAAGAGACCCAGTACTTC. As protein: CASKGLVEETQYF.

This clonotype was found many times. This rearrangement joins TRBV12-3 or TRBV12-4 to TRBJ1-2; a possible D gene is TRBD1 (5 bases). Trimming cost V 9 bases and J 8 bases, with 25 bases left between them. The CDR3 length is 15 residues. CDR3 region: CASTQVGGIVDGYTF. In DNA, the CDR3 is TGTGCCAGTACCCAAGTCGGGGGGATAGTCGACGGCTACACCTTC.

The chain carries TRBV12-3 or TRBV12-4 and TRBJ2-7; D uncertain. V lost 5 bases and J lost 6, with 11 bases in between. CDR3 length equals 12 residues. CDR3 DNA sequence: TGTGCCAGCAGTGTGGTGGAGTCCGAGCAGTACTTC. It is translated as CASSVVESEQYF.

This clonotype has at least ten counts. This CDR3 is CASSRDRGNEQYV. CDR3 sequence (DNA): TGTGCCAGCAGTAGAGACAGGGGGAACGAGCAGTACGTC. The chain joins TRBV6-1 to TRBJ2-7; 9 bases match TRBD1. Trimming removed 5 bases from V and 5 bases from J; junction bases left unmatched: 4. In germline, CDR1 is MNHNS, CDR2 SASEGT. The CDR3 length is 13 residues.

This clonotype was observed a few times. V gene TRBV28 combines with J gene TRBJ1-3; D perhaps matches TRBD1 (5 bases). Germline lookup yields CDR1 MDHEN and CDR2 SYDVKM. V was pared by 2 bases and J by 1 base, with 12 bases between. This CDR3 comprises 16 residues. The CDR3 region is CASSLQGSGSGNTIYF. CDR3 coding DNA: TGTGCCAGCAGTTTACAGGGCTCAGGGTCTGGAAACACCATATATTTT.

This chain joins TRBV7-9 and TRBJ2-7; D gene uncertain. This CDR3 has 15 amino acids. Between the trimmed V and J ends, which lost 4 bases and 3 bases, there was a span of 16 bases. Germline V gives CDR1 SEHNR, CDR2 FQNEAQ (reference sequence). The CDR3, as DNA: TGTGCCAGCAGCTCACCCGGGTCACCGAACTACGAGCAGTACTTC. This encodes CASSSPGSPNYEQYF.